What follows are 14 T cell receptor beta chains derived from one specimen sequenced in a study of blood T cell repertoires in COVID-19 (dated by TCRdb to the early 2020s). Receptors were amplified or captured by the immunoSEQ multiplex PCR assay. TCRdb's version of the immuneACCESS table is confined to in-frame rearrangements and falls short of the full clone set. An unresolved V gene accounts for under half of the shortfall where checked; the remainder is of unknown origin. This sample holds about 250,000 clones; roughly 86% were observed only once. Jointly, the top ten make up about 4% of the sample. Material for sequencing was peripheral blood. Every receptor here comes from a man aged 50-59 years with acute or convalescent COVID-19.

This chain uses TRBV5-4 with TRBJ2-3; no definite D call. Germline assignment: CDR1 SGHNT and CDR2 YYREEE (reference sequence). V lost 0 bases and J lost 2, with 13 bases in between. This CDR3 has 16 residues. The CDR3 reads CASSLDPGLFTDTQYF. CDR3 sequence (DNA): TGTGCCAGCAGCTTGGACCCTGGGCTGTTCACAGATACGCAGTATTTT.

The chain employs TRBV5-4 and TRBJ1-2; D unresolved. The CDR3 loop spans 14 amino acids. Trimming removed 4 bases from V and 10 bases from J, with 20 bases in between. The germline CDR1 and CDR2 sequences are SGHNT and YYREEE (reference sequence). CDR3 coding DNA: TGTGCCAGCAGCGGCGTCTCCGGAGGGTACGACTACACCTTC. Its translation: CASSGVSGGYDYTF.

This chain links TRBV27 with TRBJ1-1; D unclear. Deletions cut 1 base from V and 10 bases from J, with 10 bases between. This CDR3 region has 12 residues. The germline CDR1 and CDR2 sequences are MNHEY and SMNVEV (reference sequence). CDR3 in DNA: TGTGCCAGCAGTTTATGGAGGGTGGGAGCTTTCTTT. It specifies CASSLWRVGAFF.

This CDR3 reads CASSFAGLYNEQFF. CDR3 in DNA: TGTGCCAGCAGCTTCGCGGGCCTATACAATGAGCAGTTCTTC. This chain joins TRBV11-3 and TRBJ2-1, with D perhaps matching TRBD2 (5 bases). The CDR3 sequence is 14 residues long. The ends were cut back, 3 bases at V and 4 bases at J, with 10 bases in the middle. Germline assignment: CDR1 SGHNT and CDR2 YENEEA.

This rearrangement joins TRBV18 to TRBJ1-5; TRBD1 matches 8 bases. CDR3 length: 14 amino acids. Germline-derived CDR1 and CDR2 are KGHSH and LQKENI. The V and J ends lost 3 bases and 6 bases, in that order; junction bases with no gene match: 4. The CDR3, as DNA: TGTGCCAGCTCACCCACAGGGGGTATTCAGCCCCAGCATTTT. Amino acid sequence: CASSPTGGIQPQHF.

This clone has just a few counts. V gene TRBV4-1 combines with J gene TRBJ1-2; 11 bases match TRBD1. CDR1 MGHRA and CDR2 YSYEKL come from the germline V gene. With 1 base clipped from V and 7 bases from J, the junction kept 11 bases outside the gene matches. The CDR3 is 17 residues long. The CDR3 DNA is TGCGCCAGCAGCCAAGGACTGGGGACAGGGGGACTGGGTGGCTACACCTTC. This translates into CASSQGLGTGGLGGYTF.

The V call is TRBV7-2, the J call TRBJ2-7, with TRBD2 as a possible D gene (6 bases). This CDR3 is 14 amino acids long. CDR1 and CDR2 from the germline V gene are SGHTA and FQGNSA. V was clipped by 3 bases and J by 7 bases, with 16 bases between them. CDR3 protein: CASSLGLASGEQYF. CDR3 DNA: TGTGCCAGCAGCTTGGGGCTAGCGTCTGGGGAGCAGTACTTC.

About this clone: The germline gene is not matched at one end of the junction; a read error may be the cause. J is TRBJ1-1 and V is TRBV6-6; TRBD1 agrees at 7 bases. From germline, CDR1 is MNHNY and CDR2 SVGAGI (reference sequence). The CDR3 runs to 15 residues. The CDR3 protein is CASSYPQGTNAEAFF. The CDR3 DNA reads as TGTGCCAGCAGTTACCCACAGGGGACGAACGCTGAAGCTTTCTTT.

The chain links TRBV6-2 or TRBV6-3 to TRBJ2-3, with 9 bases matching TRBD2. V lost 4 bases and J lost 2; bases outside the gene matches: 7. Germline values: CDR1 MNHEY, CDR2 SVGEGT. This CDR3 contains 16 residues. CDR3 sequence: CASSSPLAGYTDTQYF. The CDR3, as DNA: TGTGCCAGCAGTTCCCCGCTAGCGGGGTACACAGATACGCAGTATTTT.

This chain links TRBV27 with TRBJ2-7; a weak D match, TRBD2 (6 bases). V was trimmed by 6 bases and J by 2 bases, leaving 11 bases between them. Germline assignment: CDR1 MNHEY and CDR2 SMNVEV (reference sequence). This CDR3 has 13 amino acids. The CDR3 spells CASRGGKTYEQYF. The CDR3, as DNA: TGTGCCAGCAGGGGGGGAAAAACCTACGAGCAGTACTTC.

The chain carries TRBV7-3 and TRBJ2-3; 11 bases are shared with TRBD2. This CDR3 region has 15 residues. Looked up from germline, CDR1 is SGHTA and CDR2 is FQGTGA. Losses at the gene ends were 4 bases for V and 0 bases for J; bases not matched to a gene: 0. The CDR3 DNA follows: TGTGCCAGCAGCTCTAGCGGGGGGAGCACAGATACGCAGTATTTT. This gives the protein CASSSSGGSTDTQYF.

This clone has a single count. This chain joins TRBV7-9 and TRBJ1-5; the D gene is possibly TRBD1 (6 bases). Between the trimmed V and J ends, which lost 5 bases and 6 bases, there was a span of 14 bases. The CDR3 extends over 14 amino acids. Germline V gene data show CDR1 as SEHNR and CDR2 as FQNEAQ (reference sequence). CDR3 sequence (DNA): TGTGCCAGCAGCCCCGCGGGGGCTCGTCAGCCCCAGCATTTT. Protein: CASSPAGARQPQHF.

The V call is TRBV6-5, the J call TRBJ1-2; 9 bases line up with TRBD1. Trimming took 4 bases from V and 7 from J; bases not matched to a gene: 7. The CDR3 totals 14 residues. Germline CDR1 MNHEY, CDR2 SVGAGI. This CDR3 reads CASSSGTGWVGYTF. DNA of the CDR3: TGTGCCAGCAGTTCTGGGACAGGGTGGGTTGGCTACACCTTC.

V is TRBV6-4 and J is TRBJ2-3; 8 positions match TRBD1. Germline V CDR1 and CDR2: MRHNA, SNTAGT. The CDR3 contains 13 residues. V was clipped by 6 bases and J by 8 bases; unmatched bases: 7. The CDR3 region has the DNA TGTGCCAGCAGCTTAGACGACAGGGGTACGCAGTATTTT. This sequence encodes CASSLDDRGTQYF.